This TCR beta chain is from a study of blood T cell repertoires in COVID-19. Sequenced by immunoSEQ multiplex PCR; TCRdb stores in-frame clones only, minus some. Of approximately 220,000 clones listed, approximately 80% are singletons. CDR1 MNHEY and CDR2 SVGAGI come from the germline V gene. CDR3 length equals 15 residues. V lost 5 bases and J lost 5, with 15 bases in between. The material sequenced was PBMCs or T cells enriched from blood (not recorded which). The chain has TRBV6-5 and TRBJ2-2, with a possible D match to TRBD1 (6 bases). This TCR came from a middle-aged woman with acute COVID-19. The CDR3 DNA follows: TGTGCCAGCAGTACGGGGCAGGGGATTACCGGGGAGCTGTTTTTT. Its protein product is CASSTGQGITGELFF.